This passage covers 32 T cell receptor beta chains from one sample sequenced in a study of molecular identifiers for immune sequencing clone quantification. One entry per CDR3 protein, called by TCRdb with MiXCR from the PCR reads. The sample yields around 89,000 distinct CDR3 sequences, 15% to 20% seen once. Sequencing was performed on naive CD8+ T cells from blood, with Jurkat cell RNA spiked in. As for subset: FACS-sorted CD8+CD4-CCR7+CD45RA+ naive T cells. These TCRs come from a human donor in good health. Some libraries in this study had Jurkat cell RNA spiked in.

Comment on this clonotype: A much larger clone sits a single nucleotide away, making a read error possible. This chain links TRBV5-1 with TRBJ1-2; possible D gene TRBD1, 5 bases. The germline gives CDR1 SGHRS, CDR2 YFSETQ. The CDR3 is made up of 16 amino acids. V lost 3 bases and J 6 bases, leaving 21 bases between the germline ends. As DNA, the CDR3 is TGCGCCAGCAGCTCTACCGGGGCAAGGGACCCCCATGGCTACACCTTC. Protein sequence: CASSSTGARDPHGYTF.

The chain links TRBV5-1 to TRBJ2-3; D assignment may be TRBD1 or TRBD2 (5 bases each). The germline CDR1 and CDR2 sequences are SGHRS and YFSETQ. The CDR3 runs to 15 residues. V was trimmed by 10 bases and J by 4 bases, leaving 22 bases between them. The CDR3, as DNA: TGCGCCGGCAAATCCGGGACCAGCGGCGCAGATACGCAGTATTTT. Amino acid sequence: CAGKSGTSGADTQYF. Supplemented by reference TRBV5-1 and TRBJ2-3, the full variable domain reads KAGVTQTPRYLIKTRGQQVTLSCSPISGHRSVSWYQQTPGQGLQFLFEYFSETQRNKGNFPGRFSGRQFSNSRSEMNVSTLELGDSALYLCAGKSGTSGADTQYFGPGTRLTVL.

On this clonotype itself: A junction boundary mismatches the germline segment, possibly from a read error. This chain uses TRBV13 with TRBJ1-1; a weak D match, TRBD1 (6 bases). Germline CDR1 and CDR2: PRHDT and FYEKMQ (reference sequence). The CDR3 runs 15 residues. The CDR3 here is CASRSRGGVNTEALF. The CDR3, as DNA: TGTGCCAGCAGATCGAGAGGGGGAGTGAACACTGAAGCTCTCTTC.

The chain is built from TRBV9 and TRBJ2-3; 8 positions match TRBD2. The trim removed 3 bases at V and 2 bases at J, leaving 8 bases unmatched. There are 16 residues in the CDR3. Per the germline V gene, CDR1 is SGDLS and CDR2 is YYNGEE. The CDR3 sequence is CASSARAGENTDTQYF. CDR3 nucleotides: TGTGCCAGCAGCGCAAGAGCGGGGGAAAACACAGATACGCAGTATTTT.

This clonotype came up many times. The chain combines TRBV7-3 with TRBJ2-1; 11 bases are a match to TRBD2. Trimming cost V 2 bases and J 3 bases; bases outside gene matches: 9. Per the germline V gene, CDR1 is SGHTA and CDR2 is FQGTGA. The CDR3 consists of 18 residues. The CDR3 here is CASSLSVEGLADYNEQFF. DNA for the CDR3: TGTGCCAGCAGCTTATCGGTGGAGGGACTAGCGGACTACAATGAGCAGTTCTTC.

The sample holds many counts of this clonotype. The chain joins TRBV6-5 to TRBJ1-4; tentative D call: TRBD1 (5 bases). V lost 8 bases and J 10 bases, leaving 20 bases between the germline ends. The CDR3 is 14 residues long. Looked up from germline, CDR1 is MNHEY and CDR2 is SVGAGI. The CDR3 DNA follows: TGTGCCAGCCGCGGGGGGGGGGGTTCAAGAAAACTGTTTTTT. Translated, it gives CASRGGGGSRKLFF.

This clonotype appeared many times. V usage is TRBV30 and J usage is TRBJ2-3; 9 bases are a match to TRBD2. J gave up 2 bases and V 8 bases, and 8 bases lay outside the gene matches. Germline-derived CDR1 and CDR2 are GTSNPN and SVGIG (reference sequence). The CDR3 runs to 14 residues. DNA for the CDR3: TGTGCCACAGGACTAGCGACGTACACAGATACGCAGTATTTT. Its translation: CATGLATYTDTQYF.

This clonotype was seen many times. The CDR3 sequence is CASSTGTPSYEQYF. CDR3 nucleotides: TGTGCCAGTAGTACGGGGACCCCCTCCTACGAGCAGTACTTC. The chain carries TRBV19 and TRBJ2-7; possibly TRBD1 or TRBD2 for D (5 bases each). Germline CDR1 is LNHDA and CDR2 is SQIVND (reference sequence). The CDR3 is 14 amino acids. The V gene lost 4 bases and the J gene lost 0 bases, with 10 bases spanning the gap.

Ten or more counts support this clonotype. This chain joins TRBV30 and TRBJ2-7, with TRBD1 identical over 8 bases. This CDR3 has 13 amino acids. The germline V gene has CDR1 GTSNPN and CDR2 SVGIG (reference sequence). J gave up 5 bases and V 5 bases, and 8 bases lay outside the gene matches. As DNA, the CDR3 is TGTGCCTGGGCGTGGACAGGGTCGGACGAGCAGTACTTC. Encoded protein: CAWAWTGSDEQYF.

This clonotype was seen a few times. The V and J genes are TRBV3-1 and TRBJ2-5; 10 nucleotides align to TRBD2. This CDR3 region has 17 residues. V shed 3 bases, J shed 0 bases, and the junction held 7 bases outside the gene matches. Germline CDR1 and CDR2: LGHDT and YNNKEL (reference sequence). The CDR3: CASSHARGLAHQETQYF. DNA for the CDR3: TGTGCCAGCAGCCATGCTAGGGGACTAGCGCACCAAGAGACCCAGTACTTC.

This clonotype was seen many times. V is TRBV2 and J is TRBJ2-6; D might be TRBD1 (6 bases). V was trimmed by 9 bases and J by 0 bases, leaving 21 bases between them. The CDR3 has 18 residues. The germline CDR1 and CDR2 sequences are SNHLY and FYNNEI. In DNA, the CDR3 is TGTGCCAGTGAGGAAAGACAGGTTTTTTACTCTGGGGCCAACGTCCTGACTTTC. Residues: CASEERQVFYSGANVLTF.

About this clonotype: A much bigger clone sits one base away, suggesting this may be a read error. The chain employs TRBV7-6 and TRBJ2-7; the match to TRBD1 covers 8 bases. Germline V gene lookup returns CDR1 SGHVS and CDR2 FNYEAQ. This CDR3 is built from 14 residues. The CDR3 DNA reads TGTGCCAGCAGCTTCGAGACAGGGGCATGGGAGCAGTGCTTC. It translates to CASSFETGAWEQCF.

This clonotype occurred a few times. The CDR3 region has the DNA TGTGCCAGTTCCGGGACAGCTCGAAACTATGGCTACACCTTC. Translated, it gives CASSGTARNYGYTF. V gene TRBV19 combines with J gene TRBJ1-2, with 7 bases matching TRBD1. CDR3 size: 14 residues. The V and J ends lost 8 bases and 2 bases, in that order; junction bases with no gene match: 8. Germline values: CDR1 LNHDA, CDR2 SQIVND (reference sequence).

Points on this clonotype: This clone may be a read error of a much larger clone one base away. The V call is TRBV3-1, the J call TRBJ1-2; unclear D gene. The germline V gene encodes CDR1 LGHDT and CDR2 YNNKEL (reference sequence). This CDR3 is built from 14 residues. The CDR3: CASSQERRLYGYNF. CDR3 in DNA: TGTGCCAGCAGCCAAGAACGCAGGCTCTATGGCTACAACTTC.

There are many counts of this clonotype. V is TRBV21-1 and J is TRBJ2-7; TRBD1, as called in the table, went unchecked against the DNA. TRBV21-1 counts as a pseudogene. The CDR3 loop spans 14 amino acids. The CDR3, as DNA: TGTGCCAGCAGCGCAACAGGGGTCCCCTACGAGCAGTACTTC. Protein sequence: CASSATGVPYEQYF.

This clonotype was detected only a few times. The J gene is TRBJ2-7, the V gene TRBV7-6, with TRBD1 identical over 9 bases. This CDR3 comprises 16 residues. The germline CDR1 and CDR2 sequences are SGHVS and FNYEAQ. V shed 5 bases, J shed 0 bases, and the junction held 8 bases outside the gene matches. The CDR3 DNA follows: TGTGCCAGCAGCAATACCGGGACAGGGTACTCCTACGAGCAGTACTTC. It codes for CASSNTGTGYSYEQYF. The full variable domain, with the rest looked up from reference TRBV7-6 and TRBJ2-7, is GAGVSQSPRYKVTKRGQDVALRCDPISGHVSLYWYRQALGQGPEFLTYFNYEAQQDKSGLPNDRFSAERPEGSISTLTIQRTEQRDSAMYRCASSNTGTGYSYEQYFGPGTRLTVT.

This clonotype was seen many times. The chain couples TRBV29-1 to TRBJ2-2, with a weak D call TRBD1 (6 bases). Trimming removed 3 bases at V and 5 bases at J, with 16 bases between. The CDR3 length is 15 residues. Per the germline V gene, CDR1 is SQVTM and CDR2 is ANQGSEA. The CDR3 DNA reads TGCAGCGTTGACGGATTGTTAGGGGGAACCGGGGAGCTGTTTTTT. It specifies CSVDGLLGGTGELFF.

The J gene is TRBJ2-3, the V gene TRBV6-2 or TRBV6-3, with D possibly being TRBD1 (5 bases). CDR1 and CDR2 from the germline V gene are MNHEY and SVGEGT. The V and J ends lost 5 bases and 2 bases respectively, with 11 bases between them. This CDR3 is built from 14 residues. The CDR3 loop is CASSGAALTDTQYF. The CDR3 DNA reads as TGTGCCAGCAGTGGGGCAGCCCTCACAGATACGCAGTATTTT.

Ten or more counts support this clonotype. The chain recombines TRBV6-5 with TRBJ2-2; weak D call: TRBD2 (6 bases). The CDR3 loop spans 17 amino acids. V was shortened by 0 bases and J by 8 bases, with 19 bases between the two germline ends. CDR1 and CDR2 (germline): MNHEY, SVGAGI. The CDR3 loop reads CASSYSAGTPTWGELFF. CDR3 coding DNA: TGTGCCAGCAGTTACTCGGCCGGGACTCCAACCTGGGGGGAGCTGTTTTTT.

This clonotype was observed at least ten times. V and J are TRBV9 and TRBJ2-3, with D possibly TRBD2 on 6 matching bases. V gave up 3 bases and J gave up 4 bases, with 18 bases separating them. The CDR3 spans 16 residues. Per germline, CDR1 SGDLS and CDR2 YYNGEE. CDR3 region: CASSEGTRLVADTQYF. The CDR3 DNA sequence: TGTGCCAGCAGCGAAGGGACCCGACTAGTGGCAGATACGCAGTATTTT.

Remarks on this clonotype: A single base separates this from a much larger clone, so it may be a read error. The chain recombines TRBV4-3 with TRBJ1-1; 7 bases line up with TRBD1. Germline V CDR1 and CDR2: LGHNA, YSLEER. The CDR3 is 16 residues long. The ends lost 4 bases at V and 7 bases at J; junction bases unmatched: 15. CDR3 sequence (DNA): TGCGCCAGCAGCCGGTCCCGGGACAGCGTATATCTTGAAGCTTTCTTT. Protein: CASSRSRDSVYLEAFF.

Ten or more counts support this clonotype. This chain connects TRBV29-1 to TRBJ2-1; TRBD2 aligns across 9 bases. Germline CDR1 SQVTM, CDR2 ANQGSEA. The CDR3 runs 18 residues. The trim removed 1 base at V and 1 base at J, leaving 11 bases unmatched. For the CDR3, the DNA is TGCAGCGTTGAAGGGGTAAATAGCGGGAGTGGGTCCTACAATGAGCAGTTCTTC. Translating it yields CSVEGVNSGSGSYNEQFF.

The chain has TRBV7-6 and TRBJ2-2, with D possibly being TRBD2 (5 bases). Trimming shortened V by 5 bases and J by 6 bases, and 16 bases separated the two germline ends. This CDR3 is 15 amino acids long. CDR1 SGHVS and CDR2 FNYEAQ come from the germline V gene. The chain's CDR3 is CASSSSGSPAGELFF. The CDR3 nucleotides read TGTGCCAGCAGCAGCTCGGGATCCCCGGCCGGGGAGCTGTTTTTT.

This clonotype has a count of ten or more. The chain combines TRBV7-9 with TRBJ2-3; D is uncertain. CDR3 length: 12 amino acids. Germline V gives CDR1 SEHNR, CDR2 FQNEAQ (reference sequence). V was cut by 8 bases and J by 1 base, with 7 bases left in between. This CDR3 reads CASLPGTDTQYF. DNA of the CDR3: TGTGCCAGCCTGCCAGGCACAGATACGCAGTATTTT.

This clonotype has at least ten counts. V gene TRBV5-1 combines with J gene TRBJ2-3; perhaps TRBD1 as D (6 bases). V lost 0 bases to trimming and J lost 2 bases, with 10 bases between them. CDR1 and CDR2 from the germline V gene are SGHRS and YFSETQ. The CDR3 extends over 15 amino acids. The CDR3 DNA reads TGCGCCAGCAGCTTGGAACAGGGTTACACAGATACGCAGTATTTT. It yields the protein CASSLEQGYTDTQYF.

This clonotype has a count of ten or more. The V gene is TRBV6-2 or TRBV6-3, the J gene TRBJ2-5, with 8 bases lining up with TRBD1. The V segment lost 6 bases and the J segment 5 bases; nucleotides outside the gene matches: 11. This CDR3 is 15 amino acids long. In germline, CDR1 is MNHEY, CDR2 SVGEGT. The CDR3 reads CASRRRTGPVETQYF. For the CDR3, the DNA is TGTGCCAGCAGGCGTAGGACAGGGCCTGTCGAGACCCAGTACTTC.

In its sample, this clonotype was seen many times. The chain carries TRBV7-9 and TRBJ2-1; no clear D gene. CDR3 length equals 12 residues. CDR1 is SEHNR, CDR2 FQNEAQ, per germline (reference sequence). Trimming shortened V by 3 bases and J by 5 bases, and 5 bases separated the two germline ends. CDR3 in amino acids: CASSFSNNEQFF. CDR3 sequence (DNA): TGTGCCAGCAGCTTTTCGAACAATGAGCAGTTCTTC.

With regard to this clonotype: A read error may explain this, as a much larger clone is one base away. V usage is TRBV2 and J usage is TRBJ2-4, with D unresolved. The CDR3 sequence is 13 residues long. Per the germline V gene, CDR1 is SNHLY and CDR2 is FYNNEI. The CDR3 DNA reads TGTGCCAGCAGTGAAGTACTGGAAAACATTCAGCACTTC. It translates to CASSEVLENIQHF.

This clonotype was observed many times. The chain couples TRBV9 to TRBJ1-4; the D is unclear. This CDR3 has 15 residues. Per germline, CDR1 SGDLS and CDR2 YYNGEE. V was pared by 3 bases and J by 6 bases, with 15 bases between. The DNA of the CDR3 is TGTGCCAGCAGCGCGAATCCGACTCCGTATGAAAAACTGTTTTTT. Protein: CASSANPTPYEKLFF.

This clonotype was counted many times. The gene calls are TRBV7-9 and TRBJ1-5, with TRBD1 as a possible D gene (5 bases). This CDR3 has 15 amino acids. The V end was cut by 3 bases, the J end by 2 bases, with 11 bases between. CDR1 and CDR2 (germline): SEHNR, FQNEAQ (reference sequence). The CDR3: CASSFGRDGNQPQHF. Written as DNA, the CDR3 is TGTGCCAGCAGCTTTGGCAGGGATGGCAATCAGCCCCAGCATTTT.

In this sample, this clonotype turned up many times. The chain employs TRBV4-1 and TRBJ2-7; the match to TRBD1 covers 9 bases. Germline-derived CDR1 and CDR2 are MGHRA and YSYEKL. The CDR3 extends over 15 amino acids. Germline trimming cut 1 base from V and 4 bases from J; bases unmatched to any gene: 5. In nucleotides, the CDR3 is TGCGCCAGCAGCCAAGCGGACAGGGGAGGGTACGAGCAGTACTTC. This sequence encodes CASSQADRGGYEQYF.

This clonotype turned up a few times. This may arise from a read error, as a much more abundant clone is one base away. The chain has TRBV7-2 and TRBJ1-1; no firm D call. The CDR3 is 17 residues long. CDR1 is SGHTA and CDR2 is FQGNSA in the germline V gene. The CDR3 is CASSLDWYGARRAEALF. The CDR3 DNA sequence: TGTGCCAGCAGCTTAGATTGGTACGGCGCGAGAAGGGCTGAAGCTCTCTTT.